These 29 T cell receptor beta chains were sequenced from one sample in a study of radiation and T cells in renal cell carcinoma. TCRdb's table, derived via immunoSEQ multiplex PCR, lists solely in-frame clones and lacks some. The sample carries roughly 49,000 clones, about 80% recorded once. Time point described: blood 2 weeks post-SBRT. Stated treatment: 15 Gy SBRT to primary tumor, nephrectomy 4 weeks later. The specimen was blood, collected from a patient whose treatment included radiotherapy and nephrectomy. These receptors were obtained from a woman aged 70-85 years with renal cell carcinoma.

This chain joins TRBV18 and TRBJ1-2; 8 positions match TRBD1. Trimming at V came to 0 bases and at J to 2 bases, leaving 5 bases not matched to a gene. The length of the CDR3 is 16 residues. The germline gives CDR1 KGHSH, CDR2 LQKENI. The CDR3 DNA sequence: TGTGCCAGCTCACCACCGCCAGGGGGCATCAACTATGGCTACACCTTC. Translation: CASSPPPGGINYGYTF.

The chain is built from TRBV5-4 and TRBJ2-1; D is perhaps TRBD1 (6 bases). Germline-derived CDR1 and CDR2 are SGHNT and YYREEE (reference sequence). The CDR3 consists of 16 residues. V lost 0 bases and J lost 5, with 15 bases in between. The CDR3 sequence: CASSLAFTGRDNEQFF. The CDR3 coding sequence is TGTGCCAGCAGCTTGGCATTCACAGGGAGAGACAATGAGCAGTTCTTC.

The chain has TRBV5-1 and TRBJ1-6; no clear D gene. V dropped 1 base and J dropped 8 bases, with 13 bases sitting between them. Germline V gene data show CDR1 as SGHRS and CDR2 as YFSETQ. This CDR3 is built from 15 residues. This chain's CDR3 is CASSLLGRKDSPLHF. In nucleotides, the CDR3 is TGCGCCAGCAGCTTGTTAGGGCGGAAGGATTCACCCCTCCACTTT.

The J gene is TRBJ1-1, the V gene TRBV19; 7 bases are a match to TRBD1. The CDR3 sequence is 16 residues long. The V gene's germline CDR1 is LNHDA and CDR2 SQIVND (reference sequence). Germline trimming cut 5 bases from V and 2 bases from J; bases unmatched to any gene: 11. The CDR3 DNA follows: TGTGCCAGTAGTTCACCACCGGGACAGCGTAACACTGAAGCTTTCTTT. The encoded protein is CASSSPPGQRNTEAFF.

This rearrangement joins TRBV5-1 to TRBJ2-5; 7 positions match TRBD1. The length of the CDR3 is 14 residues. Looked up from germline, CDR1 is SGHRS and CDR2 is YFSETQ. Trimming at V came to 3 bases and at J to 11 bases, leaving 13 bases not matched to a gene. The CDR3 DNA reads as TGCGCCAGCAGCTCCGGGACAGTAGGGGCCGGGCAGTACTTC. Translated: CASSSGTVGAGQYF.

On this clone itself: One end of the junction does not line up with germline, which may come from a read error. J is TRBJ1-5 and V is TRBV19; tentatively, D is TRBD1 (5 bases). The CDR3 sequence is 14 residues long. Germline CDR1 is LNHDA and CDR2 is SQIVND (reference sequence). CDR3 in DNA: TGCGCGGGGGGATCCACCAGCGGGAATCAGCCCCAGCATTTT. This translates into CAGGSTSGNQPQHF. The full variable domain, rest sourced from reference TRBV19 and TRBJ1-5, is DGGITQSPKYLFRKEGQNVTLSCEQNLNHDAMYWYRQDPGQGLRLIYYSQIVNDFQKGDIAEGYSVSREKKESFPLTVTSAQKNPTAFYLCAGGSTSGNQPQHFGDGTRLSIL.

This clone was seen a few times. The J gene is TRBJ1-1, the V gene TRBV15; TRBD1 matches at 10 bases. The CDR3 has 15 residues. The junction had 6 bases not matched to a gene; V was cut back by 5 bases and J by 3 bases. The germline V gene encodes CDR1 LNHNV and CDR2 YYDKDF (reference sequence). CDR3: CATSAWTGGDTEAFF. In nucleotides, the CDR3 is TGTGCCACCAGCGCGTGGACAGGGGGGGACACTGAAGCTTTCTTT. Together with reference TRBV15 and TRBJ1-1, the CDR3 gives the full variable domain: DAMVIQNPRYQVTQFGKPVTLSCSQTLNHNVMYWYQQKSSQAPKLLFHYYDKDFNNEADTPDNFQSRRPNTSFCFLDIRSPGLGDTAMYLCATSAWTGGDTEAFFGQGTRLTVV.

This chain joins TRBV19 and TRBJ2-1, with D hard to call. There are 11 residues in the CDR3. Trimming cost V 3 bases and J 7 bases, with 4 bases left between them. Germline values: CDR1 LNHDA, CDR2 SQIVND (reference sequence). CDR3 protein: CASSIANEQFF. CDR3 coding DNA: TGTGCCAGTAGTATTGCTAATGAGCAGTTCTTC.

For this clone: Germline and junction disagree at one end, which may indicate a read error. Distinct nucleotide sequences in the sample also encode this CDR3. The chain joins TRBV10-2 to TRBJ2-7, with D possibly TRBD2 on 7 matching bases. The germline CDR1 and CDR2 sequences are WSHSY and SAAADI. This CDR3 region has 14 residues. This chain's CDR3 is CASCVGGPSYELYF. CDR3 DNA sequence: TGCGCCAGCTGTGTGGGGGGGCCGAGCTACGAGCTGTACTTC.

V gene TRBV5-6 combines with J gene TRBJ2-7; D unclear. Germline CDR1 is SGHDT and CDR2 is YYEEEE. V gave up 7 bases and J gave up 0 bases, with 14 bases separating them. This CDR3 is 14 amino acids long. The CDR3 DNA reads TGTGCCAGCGAAAGGATGATCAACTCCTACGAGCAGTACTTC. This sequence encodes CASERMINSYEQYF. The whole variable domain, remainder taken from reference TRBV5-6 and TRBJ2-7, is DAGVTQSPTHLIKTRGQQVTLRCSPKSGHDTVSWYQQALGQGPQFIFQYYEEEERQRGNFPDRFSGHQFPNYSSELNVNALLLGDSALYLCASERMINSYEQYFGPGTRLTVT.

The chain recombines TRBV4-3 with TRBJ1-2; no reliable D call. Trimming took 0 bases from V and 5 from J, leaving 10 bases between them. The CDR3 covers 14 residues. The V gene's germline CDR1 is LGHNA and CDR2 YSLEER. CDR3 sequence: CASSQERGSYGYTF. CDR3 nucleotide sequence: TGCGCCAGCAGCCAAGAAAGAGGGTCATATGGCTACACCTTC.

The gene calls are TRBV7-2 and TRBJ2-5; weak D call: TRBD1 (6 bases). The end of the DNA is better explained by TRBJ2-7, so the J call may be wrong. The CDR3 totals 13 residues. The germline V gene has CDR1 SGHTA and CDR2 FQGNSA. CDR3 DNA sequence: TGTGCCAGCAGCTTAGCCCAGGGGAGCGAGCAGTACTTC. Protein product: CASSLAQGSEQYF.

This clone appeared a few times. This sequence joins TRBV6-1 and TRBJ2-7, with 7 bases that match TRBD1. CDR1 and CDR2 (germline): MNHNS, SASEGT. The V segment lost 7 bases and the J segment 5 bases; nucleotides outside the gene matches: 8. There are 13 residues in the CDR3. The CDR3 loop is CASKEGGRDEQYF. The CDR3 coding sequence is TGTGCCAGCAAGGAAGGGGGCAGAGACGAGCAGTACTTC.

This clone was detected only once. The chain has TRBV2 and TRBJ2-1; either TRBD1 or TRBD2 may supply D (5 bases each). The CDR3 spans 12 residues. Looked up from germline, CDR1 is SNHLY and CDR2 is FYNNEI. Trimming cost V 6 bases and J 6 bases, with 9 bases left between them. The CDR3, as DNA: TGTGCCAGCAGGGGGGACGGCAATGAGCAGTTCTTC. It encodes CASRGDGNEQFF.

V is TRBV27 and J is TRBJ2-2; no firm D call. CDR1 MNHEY and CDR2 SMNVEV come from the germline V gene (reference sequence). This CDR3 has 13 amino acids. V lost 7 bases, J lost 7 bases, and 13 bases lay in between. The CDR3 sequence is CASISGYSGELFF. The CDR3 DNA sequence: TGTGCCAGCATATCAGGTTACAGCGGGGAGCTGTTTTTT.

The genes are TRBV5-1 and TRBJ2-6; D is perhaps TRBD1 (5 bases). The germline gives CDR1 SGHRS, CDR2 YFSETQ. There are 15 residues in the CDR3. Trimming stripped 2 bases from V and 4 bases from J, with 10 bases between. This CDR3 is CASSLRGVGANVLTF. Here the CDR3 DNA reads TGCGCCAGCAGCTTAAGGGGTGTAGGGGCCAACGTCCTGACTTTC. Filled out from reference TRBV5-1 and TRBJ2-6, the complete variable domain reads KAGVTQTPRYLIKTRGQQVTLSCSPISGHRSVSWYQQTPGQGLQFLFEYFSETQRNKGNFPGRFSGRQFSNSRSEMNVSTLELGDSALYLCASSLRGVGANVLTFGAGSRLTVL.

J is TRBJ2-7 and V is TRBV7-2; no clear D gene. CDR1 and CDR2 from the germline V gene are SGHTA and FQGNSA. There are 14 residues in the CDR3. V dropped 0 bases and J dropped 2 bases, with 8 bases sitting between them. The CDR3 nucleotides are TGTGCCAGCAGCTTAGCGGGCCGGACCTACGAGCAGTACTTC. Translation gives CASSLAGRTYEQYF.

The chain carries TRBV7-3 and TRBJ2-7; D is possibly TRBD1 (7 bases). Trimming removed 4 bases at V and 6 bases at J, with 13 bases between. Germline assignment: CDR1 SGHTA and CDR2 FQGTGA. CDR3 length: 13 residues. In DNA form, the CDR3 reads TGTGCCAGCAGCTCCGGGACAGCGGGCGAGCAGTACTTC. The encoded protein is CASSSGTAGEQYF.

This clone has at least ten counts. The gene calls are TRBV4-1 and TRBJ1-4; 7 nucleotides align to TRBD1. The CDR3 is 15 residues long. CDR1 is MGHRA and CDR2 is YSYEKL in the germline V gene. J was trimmed by 4 bases and V by 1 base; bases with no gene match: 3. The CDR3 nucleotides are TGCGCCAGCAGCCAAGCAGGGACAGATAATGAAAAACTGTTTTTT. It encodes CASSQAGTDNEKLFF.

This clone was seen once. This sequence joins TRBV18 and TRBJ1-6, with no clear D. This CDR3 comprises 15 residues. V lost 9 bases and J 2 bases, leaving 14 bases between the germline ends. CDR1 and CDR2 (germline): KGHSH, LQKENI. The CDR3 nucleotides read TGTGCCAGTTCCCTTTGGGCCACCTATAATTCACCCCTCCACTTT. As protein: CASSLWATYNSPLHF.

The chain carries TRBV6-5 and TRBJ2-6; D is perhaps TRBD1 or TRBD2 (6 bases each). This CDR3 region has 16 residues. Germline V gene sequence: CDR1 MNHEY, CDR2 SVGAGI. Trimming removed 2 bases at V and 4 bases at J, with 12 bases between. Here the CDR3 DNA reads TGTGCCAGCAGTTACCGTCCGGGGGCGGGGGCCAACGTCCTGACTTTC. Translation gives CASSYRPGAGANVLTF.

This chain uses TRBV6-5 with TRBJ2-2; possibly TRBD1 or TRBD2 for D (5 bases each). With 8 bases removed from V and 5 bases from J, the gap between germline ends came to 12 bases. The CDR3 covers 13 residues. CDR1 and CDR2 from the germline V gene are MNHEY and SVGAGI. Written as DNA, the CDR3 is TGTGCCAGCGTCAGGGACGGGACCGGGGAGCTGTTTTTT. Translating it yields CASVRDGTGELFF.

The V gene is TRBV11-2, the J gene TRBJ2-3; D remains unclear. From germline, CDR1 is SGHAT and CDR2 FQNNGV. This CDR3 is built from 19 residues. Trimming shortened V by 4 bases and J by 1 base, and 24 bases separated the two germline ends. The CDR3 loop reads CASSSYTGSTRVGTDTQYF. The CDR3 DNA is TGTGCCAGCAGCTCATATACCGGCTCCACAAGGGTTGGCACAGATACGCAGTATTTT.

This clone came up once. V gene TRBV18 combines with J gene TRBJ1-3, with no clear D. Germline V gene sequence: CDR1 KGHSH, CDR2 LQKENI. The CDR3 spans 17 residues. The V and J ends lost 0 bases and 0 bases respectively, with 12 bases between them. The CDR3 here is CASSPPLPRDSGNTIYF. The CDR3 DNA sequence: TGTGCCAGCTCACCACCGTTGCCGCGAGACTCTGGAAACACCATATATTTT.

This sequence joins TRBV2 and TRBJ2-2; 12 nucleotides align to TRBD1. V lost 6 bases and J lost 5; bases outside the gene matches: 4. This CDR3 comprises 15 residues. CDR1 is SNHLY and CDR2 is FYNNEI in the germline V gene. CDR3 sequence: CASRGQGARTGELFF. Written as DNA, the CDR3 is TGTGCCAGCAGGGGACAGGGGGCGCGGACCGGGGAGCTGTTTTTT.

This clone was picked up a small number of times. J is TRBJ1-1 and V is TRBV29-1, with D unclear. Germline assignment: CDR1 SQVTM and CDR2 ANQGSEA. Deletions cut 5 bases from V and 1 base from J, with 5 bases between. The CDR3 is 11 residues long. CDR3 residues: CSVLKNTEAFF. The CDR3, as DNA: TGCAGCGTTCTCAAGAACACTGAAGCTTTCTTT. Filled out from reference TRBV29-1 and TRBJ1-1, the complete variable domain reads SAVISQKPSRDICQRGTSLTIQCQVDSQVTMMFWYRQQPGQSLTLIATANQGSEATYESGFVIDKFPISRPNLTFSTLTVSNMSPEDSSIYLCSVLKNTEAFFGQGTRLTVV.

This clone was detected a few times. The chain recombines TRBV19 with TRBJ1-1, with D unresolved. The CDR3 loop spans 11 amino acids. V dropped 4 bases and J dropped 7 bases, with 7 bases sitting between them. Germline CDR1 is LNHDA and CDR2 is SQIVND (reference sequence). CDR3 nucleotide sequence: TGTGCCAGTAGTACGATGTTTGAAGCTTTCTTT. Amino acid sequence: CASSTMFEAFF.

This rearrangement joins TRBV5-1 to TRBJ1-4; perhaps TRBD1 as D (5 bases). The V gene's germline CDR1 is SGHRS and CDR2 YFSETQ. V lost 4 bases, J lost 3 bases, and 7 bases lay in between. The CDR3 runs to 13 residues. Here the CDR3 DNA reads TGCGCCAGCAGCCCGGGGGCTAATGAAAAACTGTTTTTT. Translated: CASSPGANEKLFF.

This chain's CDR3 is CASSLAGAGELFF. CDR3 coding DNA: TGTGCCAGCAGCTTAGCAGGTGCCGGGGAGCTGTTTTTT. This chain connects TRBV7-8 to TRBJ2-2; D remains unclear. The CDR3 covers 13 residues. The ends were cut back, 0 bases at V and 6 bases at J, with 5 bases in the middle. CDR1 is SGHVS and CDR2 is FQNEAQ in the germline V gene.